The 4 T cell receptor beta chains in this list originate from one sample, sequenced in a study of T cells after yellow fever vaccination. Via MiXCR, TCRdb re-called the 5' RACE reads, giving one row per CDR3 protein. This table holds 400,000 to 650,000 distinct CDR3 sequences, 20% to 25% found once. Sequencing used PBMCs, obtained 21 days after the first yellow fever vaccination. The source of these receptors is a man younger than 35 who received the YFV17D yellow fever vaccine.

The V and J genes are TRBV3-1 and TRBJ2-5; D possibly uses TRBD1 or TRBD2 (5 bases each). Per germline, CDR1 LGHDT and CDR2 YNNKEL (reference sequence). V was pared by 1 base and J by 4 bases, with 13 bases between. The CDR3 sequence is 15 residues long. The CDR3 is CASSQGDGAGETQYF. CDR3 nucleotide sequence: TGTGCCAGCAGCCAAGGGGACGGGGCAGGAGAGACCCAGTACTTC.

This clonotype was detected ten times or more. J is TRBJ2-7 and V is TRBV20-1; the match to TRBD1 covers 10 bases. CDR1 and CDR2 (germline): DFQATT, SNEGSKA (reference sequence). The J segment lost 5 bases and the V segment lost 3 bases, leaving 7 bases of the junction unmatched. The CDR3 runs to 14 residues. CDR3 sequence: CSASLGQGRNEQYF. CDR3 sequence (DNA): TGCAGTGCTAGTTTGGGACAGGGGAGAAACGAGCAGTACTTC.

This rearrangement joins TRBV4-2 to TRBJ1-2, with 8 bases aligning to TRBD1. V trimming: 4 bases; J trimming: 5 bases; junction bases outside the gene matches: 9. Germline V gene lookup returns CDR1 LGHNA and CDR2 YNFKEQ. This CDR3 has 15 amino acids. The CDR3 sequence is CASSREVTGAYGYTF. CDR3 nucleotide sequence: TGTGCCAGCAGCCGTGAGGTGACAGGGGCTTATGGCTACACCTTC.

This clonotype was counted between two and nine times. The chain joins TRBV28 to TRBJ1-1; no clear D. The germline gives CDR1 MDHEN, CDR2 SYDVKM. Deletions cut 6 bases from V and 1 base from J, with 15 bases between. CDR3 length equals 15 residues. CDR3 residues: CASSRGKLGNTEAFF. The DNA for the CDR3 is TGTGCCAGCAGCCGTGGGAAACTGGGGAACACTGAAGCTTTCTTT.